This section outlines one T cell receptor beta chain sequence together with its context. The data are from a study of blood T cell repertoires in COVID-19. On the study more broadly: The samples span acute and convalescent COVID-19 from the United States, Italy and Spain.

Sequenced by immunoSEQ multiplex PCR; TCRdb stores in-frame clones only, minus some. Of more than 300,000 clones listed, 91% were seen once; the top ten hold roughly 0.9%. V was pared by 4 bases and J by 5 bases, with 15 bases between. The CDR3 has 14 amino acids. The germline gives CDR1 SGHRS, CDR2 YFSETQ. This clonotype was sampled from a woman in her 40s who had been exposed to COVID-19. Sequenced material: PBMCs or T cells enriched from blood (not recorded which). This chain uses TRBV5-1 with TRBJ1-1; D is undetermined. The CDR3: CASSGGRKATEAFF. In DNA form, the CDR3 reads TGCGCCAGCAGCGGAGGGAGGAAAGCGACTGAAGCTTTCTTT.